This T cell receptor beta chain was identified during a study of cytomegalovirus exposure and HLA in healthy donors. As for the donors, each was a healthy bone marrow donor. This clone appeared a single time. What it recognizes is unknown. Primers: 60 Vbeta forward and 13 Jbeta reverse. Sequencing was performed with immunoSEQ multiplex PCR; in TCRdb, only in-frame clones are kept and a portion is missing. The data show about 120,000 clones, around three quarters seen once. Germline CDR1 reads SGHTA; CDR2 reads FQGNSA. The CDR3 runs to 16 residues. The ends were cut back, 0 bases at V and 7 bases at J, with 18 bases in the middle. The study, taken as a whole, reports: More clonal expansion characterized HLA-associated TCR beta chains than equally common others in a later analysis. While the bulk of TCR sequences proved rare, some public TCRs turned up in many donors.

Sample: PBMCs. The chain carries TRBV7-2 and TRBJ1-1, with D possibly being TRBD1 (6 bases). The TCR originated in a woman aged 25 to 39 in good health and CMV-seropositive. The CDR3 DNA reads TGTGCCAGCAGCTTAGCCTTGTTGGGGGGGCAAGTTGAAGCTTTCTTT. Its protein is CASSLALLGGQVEAFF.